This T cell receptor (beta chain) comes out of a study of Ad26.COV2.S vaccination and SARS-CoV-2 variants. Background on the study: Intramuscular Ad26.COV2.S doses were given once or twice, 56 days apart. Overall study findings and caveats: The placebo group had lower spike-specific TCR breadth than the vaccine recipients did.

The ends were cut back, 6 bases at V and 6 bases at J, with 13 bases in the middle. CDR1 is MDHEN and CDR2 is SYDVKM in the germline V gene. The CDR3 loop spans 13 amino acids. To note about this clone: Antigen unknown.

TCRdb's copy holds only in-frame clones and misses some; the assay was immunoSEQ multiplex PCR. The repertoire has roughly 400,000 clones, about nine tenths of them found once; the top ten carry more than 1.5%. Treatment: approximately 18 received Ad26.COV2.S at low or high dose, single or two shots; about five received placebo; per-sample allocation not given. Specimens were obtained on day 63 following the first vaccine or placebo injection. Within Boston, the person who donated was an adult of 18-55 years. In the vaccine, an Ad26 vector expressed the SARS-CoV-2 spike of the Wuhan strain. The receptor comes from a person aged 18-60 years who received the Ad26.COV2.S COVID-19 vaccine or a placebo. This chain links TRBV28 with TRBJ2-3; TRBD1 might be the D (6 bases). Sequenced here: peripheral blood, sampled in a trial of Ad26.COV2.S vaccine versus placebo. CDR3 nucleotide sequence: TGTGCCAGCAGGAGCATCAGGGGCGATACGCAGTATTTT. It yields the protein CASRSIRGDTQYF.